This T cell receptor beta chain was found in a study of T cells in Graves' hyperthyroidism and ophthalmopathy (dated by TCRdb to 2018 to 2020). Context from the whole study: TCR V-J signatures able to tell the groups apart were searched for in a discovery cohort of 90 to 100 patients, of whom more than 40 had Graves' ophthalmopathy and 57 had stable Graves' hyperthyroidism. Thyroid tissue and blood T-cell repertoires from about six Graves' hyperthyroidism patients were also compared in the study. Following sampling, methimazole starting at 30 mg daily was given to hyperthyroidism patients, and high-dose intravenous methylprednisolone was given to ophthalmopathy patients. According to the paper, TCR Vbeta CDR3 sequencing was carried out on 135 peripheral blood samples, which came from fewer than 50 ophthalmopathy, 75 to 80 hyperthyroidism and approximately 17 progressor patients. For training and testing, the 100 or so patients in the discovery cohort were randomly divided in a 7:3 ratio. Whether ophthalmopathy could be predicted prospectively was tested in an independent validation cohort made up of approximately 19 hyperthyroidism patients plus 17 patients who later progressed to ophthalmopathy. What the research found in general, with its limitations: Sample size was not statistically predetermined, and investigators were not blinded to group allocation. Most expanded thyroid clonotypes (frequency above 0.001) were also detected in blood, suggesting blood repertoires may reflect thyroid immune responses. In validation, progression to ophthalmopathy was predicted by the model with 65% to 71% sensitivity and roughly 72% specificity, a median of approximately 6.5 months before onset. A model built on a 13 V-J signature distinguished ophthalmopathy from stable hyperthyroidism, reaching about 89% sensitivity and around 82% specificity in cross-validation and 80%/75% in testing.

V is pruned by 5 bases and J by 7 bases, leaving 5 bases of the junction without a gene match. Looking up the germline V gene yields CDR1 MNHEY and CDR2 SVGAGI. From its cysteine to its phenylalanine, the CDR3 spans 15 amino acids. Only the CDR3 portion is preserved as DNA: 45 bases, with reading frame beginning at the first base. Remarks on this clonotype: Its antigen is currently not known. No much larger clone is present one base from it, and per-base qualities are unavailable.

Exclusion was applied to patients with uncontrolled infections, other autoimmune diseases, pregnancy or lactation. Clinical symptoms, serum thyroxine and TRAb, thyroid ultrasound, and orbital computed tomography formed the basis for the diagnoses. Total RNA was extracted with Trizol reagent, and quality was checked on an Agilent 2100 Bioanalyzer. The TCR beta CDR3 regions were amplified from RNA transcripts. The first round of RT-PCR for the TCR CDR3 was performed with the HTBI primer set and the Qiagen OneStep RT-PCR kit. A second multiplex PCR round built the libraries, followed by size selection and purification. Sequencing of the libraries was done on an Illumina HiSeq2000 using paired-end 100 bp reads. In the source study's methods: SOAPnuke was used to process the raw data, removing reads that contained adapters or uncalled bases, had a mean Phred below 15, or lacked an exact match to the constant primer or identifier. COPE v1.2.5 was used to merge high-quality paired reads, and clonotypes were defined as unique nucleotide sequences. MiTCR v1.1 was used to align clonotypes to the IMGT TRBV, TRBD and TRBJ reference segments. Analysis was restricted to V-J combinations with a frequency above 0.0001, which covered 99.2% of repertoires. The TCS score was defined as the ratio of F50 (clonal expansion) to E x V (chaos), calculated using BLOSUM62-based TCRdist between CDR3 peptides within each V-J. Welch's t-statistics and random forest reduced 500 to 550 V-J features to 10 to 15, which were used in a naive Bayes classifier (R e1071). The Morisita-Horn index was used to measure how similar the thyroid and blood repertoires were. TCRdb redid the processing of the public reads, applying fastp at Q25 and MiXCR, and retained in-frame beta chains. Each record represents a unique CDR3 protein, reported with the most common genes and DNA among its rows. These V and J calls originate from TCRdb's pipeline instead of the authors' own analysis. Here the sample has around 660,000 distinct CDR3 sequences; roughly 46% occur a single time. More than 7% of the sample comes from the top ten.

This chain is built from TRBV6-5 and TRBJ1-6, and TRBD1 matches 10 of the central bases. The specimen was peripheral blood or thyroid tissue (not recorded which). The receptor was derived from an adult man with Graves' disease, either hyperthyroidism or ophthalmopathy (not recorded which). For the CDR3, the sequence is CASSMDRGGNSPLHF. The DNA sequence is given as TGTGCCAGCAGTATGGACAGGGGGGGGAATTCACCCCTCCACTTT.